What follows describes a single T cell receptor (beta chain). Its antigen is currently unknown. This specimen includes other DNA sequences encoding the same CDR3. Germline assignment: CDR1 SGHRS and CDR2 YFSETQ. The CDR3 spans 14 residues. V lost 4 bases and J lost 1; bases outside the gene matches: 3. Specified treatment: approximately 18 received Ad26.COV2.S at low or high dose, single or two shots; 5 received placebo; per-sample allocation not given. Samples came from day 63 after the first vaccine or placebo injection. The record originates from a study of Ad26.COV2.S vaccination and SARS-CoV-2 variants. Study context: Intramuscularly, Ad26.COV2.S was given either once or twice, 56 days apart. Study results and limitations: Participants in the vaccine arm had higher spike-specific TCR breadth; placebo recipients had lower. CD8+ and CD4+ T cells specific for spike reportedly responded with substantial breadth after vaccination.

TCRdb's table, derived via immunoSEQ multiplex PCR, lists solely in-frame clones and lacks some. The table has approximately 350,000 clones, roughly 91% seen once; the top ten hold around 3.6%. This clonotype originated in a person between 18 and 65 years old who received the Ad26.COV2.S COVID-19 vaccine or a placebo. The chain joins TRBV5-1 to TRBJ2-5; 8 bases line up with TRBD1. This specimen was peripheral blood, taken in a trial of Ad26.COV2.S vaccine versus placebo. CDR3 protein: CASSLGQGQETQYF. In DNA, the CDR3 is TGCGCCAGCAGCCTCGGACAGGGCCAAGAGACCCAGTACTTC.